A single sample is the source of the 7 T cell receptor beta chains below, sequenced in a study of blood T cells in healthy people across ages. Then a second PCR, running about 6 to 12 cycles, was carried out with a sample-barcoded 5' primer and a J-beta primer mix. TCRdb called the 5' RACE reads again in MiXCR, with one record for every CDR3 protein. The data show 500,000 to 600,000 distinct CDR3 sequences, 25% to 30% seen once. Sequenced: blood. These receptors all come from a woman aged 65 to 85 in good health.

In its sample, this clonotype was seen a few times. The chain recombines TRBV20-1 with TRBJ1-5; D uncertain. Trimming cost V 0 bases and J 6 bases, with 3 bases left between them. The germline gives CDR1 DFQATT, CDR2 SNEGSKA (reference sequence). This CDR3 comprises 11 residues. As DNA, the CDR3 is TGCAGTGCTAGAGAAGGTCAGCCCCAGCATTTT. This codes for CSAREGQPQHF.

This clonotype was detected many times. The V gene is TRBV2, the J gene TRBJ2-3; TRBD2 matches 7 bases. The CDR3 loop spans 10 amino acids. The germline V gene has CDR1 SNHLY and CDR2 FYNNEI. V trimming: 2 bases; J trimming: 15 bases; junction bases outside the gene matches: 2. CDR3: CASSERDYYF. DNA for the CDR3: TGTGCCAGCAGTGAAAGGGACTATTATTTT.

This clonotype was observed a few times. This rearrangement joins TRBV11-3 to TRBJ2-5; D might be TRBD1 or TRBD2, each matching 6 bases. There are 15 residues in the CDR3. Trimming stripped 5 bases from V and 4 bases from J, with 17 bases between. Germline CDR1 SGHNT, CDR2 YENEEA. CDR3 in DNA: TGTGCCAGCAGCCTCTCGGGGGCCCTACCAGAGACCCAGTACTTC. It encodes CASSLSGALPETQYF.

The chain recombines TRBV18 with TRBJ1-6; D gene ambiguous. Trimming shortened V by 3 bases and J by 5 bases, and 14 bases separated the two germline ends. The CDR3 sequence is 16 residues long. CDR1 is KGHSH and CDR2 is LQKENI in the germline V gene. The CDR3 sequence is CASSPGVSLDNSPLHF. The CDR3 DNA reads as TGTGCCAGCTCACCTGGAGTGTCCCTTGATAATTCACCCCTCCACTTT.

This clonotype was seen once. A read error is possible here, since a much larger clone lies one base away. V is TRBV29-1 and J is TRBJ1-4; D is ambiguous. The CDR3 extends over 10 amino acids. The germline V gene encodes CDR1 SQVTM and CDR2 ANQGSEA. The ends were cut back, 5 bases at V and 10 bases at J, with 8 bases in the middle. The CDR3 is CSVYIGKLFF. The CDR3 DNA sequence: TGCAGCGTTTACATTGGAAAACTGTTTTTT.

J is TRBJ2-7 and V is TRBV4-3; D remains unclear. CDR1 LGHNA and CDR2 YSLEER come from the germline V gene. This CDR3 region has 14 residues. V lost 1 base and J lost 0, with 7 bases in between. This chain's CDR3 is CASSQGRSSYEQYF. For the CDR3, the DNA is TGCGCCAGCAGCCAAGGCAGGAGCTCCTACGAGCAGTACTTC.

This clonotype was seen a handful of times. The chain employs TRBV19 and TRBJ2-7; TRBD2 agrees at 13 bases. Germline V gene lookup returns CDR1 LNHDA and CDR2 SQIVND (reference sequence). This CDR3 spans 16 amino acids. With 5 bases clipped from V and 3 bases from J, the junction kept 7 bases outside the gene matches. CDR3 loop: CASSFSTSGGFYEQYF. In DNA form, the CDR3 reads TGTGCCAGTAGTTTCTCGACTAGCGGGGGGTTCTACGAGCAGTACTTC.